This T cell receptor (beta chain) was identified during a study of beta chain features in type 1 diabetes. The CDR3 spans 15 residues. Germline CDR1 reads SGHTA; CDR2 reads FQGNSA. Every bit of the isolated RNA underwent reverse transcription, so sequencing read expressed TCRB transcripts. Sequencing used immunoSEQ multiplex PCR; TCRdb keeps in-frame clones, though not all of them. There are roughly 610,000 clones in the sample; about 14% occur only once, and about 0.097% lies in the top ten. The rearrangement joins TRBV7-2 to TRBJ2-5; maybe TRBD1 (5 bases). The tail of the sequence fits TRBJ2-7 better, so the J call may be wrong. The sequencing sample was made of naive CD4+ T cells from blood. This receptor was obtained from a man between 18 and 29 years old in good health. CDR3 sequence (DNA): TGTGCCAGCAGCTTATGGGGCAGCCCTGCCTACGAGCAGTACTTC. Amino acids: CASSLWGSPAYEQYF.